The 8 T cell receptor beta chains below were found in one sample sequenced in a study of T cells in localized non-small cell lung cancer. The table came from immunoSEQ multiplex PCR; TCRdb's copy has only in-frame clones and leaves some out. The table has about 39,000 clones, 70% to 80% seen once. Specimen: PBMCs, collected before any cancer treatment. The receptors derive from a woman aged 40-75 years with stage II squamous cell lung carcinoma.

CDR3 in DNA: TGTGCCAGCTCATCGCGGGGGGGCGGAGGCACAGATACGCAGTATTTT. It encodes CASSSRGGGGTDTQYF. The chain joins TRBV18 to TRBJ2-3, with 9 bases fitting TRBD2. This CDR3 spans 16 amino acids. V shed 5 bases, J shed 1 base, and the junction held 7 bases outside the gene matches. CDR1 and CDR2 from the germline V gene are KGHSH and LQKENI. The full variable domain, rest sourced from reference TRBV18 and TRBJ2-3, is NAGVMQNPRHLVRRRGQEARLRCSPMKGHSHVYWYRQLPEEGLKFMVYLQKENIIDESGMPKERFSAEFPKEGPSILRIQQVVRGDSAAYFCASSSRGGGGTDTQYFGPGTRLTVL.

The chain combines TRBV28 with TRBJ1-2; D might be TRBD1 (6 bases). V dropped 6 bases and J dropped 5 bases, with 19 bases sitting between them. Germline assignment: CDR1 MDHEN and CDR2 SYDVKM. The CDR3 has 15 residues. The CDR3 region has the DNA TGTGCCAGCAGGGACAGTTCGGGAGGGGTTTATGGCTACACCTTC. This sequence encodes CASRDSSGGVYGYTF.

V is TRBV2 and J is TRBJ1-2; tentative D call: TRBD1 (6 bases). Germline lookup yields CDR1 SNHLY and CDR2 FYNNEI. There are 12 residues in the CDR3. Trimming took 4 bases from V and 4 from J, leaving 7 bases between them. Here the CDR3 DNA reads TGTGCCAGCAGTGTAGGGGGCTATGGCTACACCTTC. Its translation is CASSVGGYGYTF.

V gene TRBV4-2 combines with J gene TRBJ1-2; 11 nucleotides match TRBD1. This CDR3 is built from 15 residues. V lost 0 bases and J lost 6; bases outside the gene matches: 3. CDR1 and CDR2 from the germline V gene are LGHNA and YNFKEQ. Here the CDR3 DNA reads TGTGCCAGCAGCCAAGAAGGACAGGGGGCTCATGGCTACACCTTC. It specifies CASSQEGQGAHGYTF.

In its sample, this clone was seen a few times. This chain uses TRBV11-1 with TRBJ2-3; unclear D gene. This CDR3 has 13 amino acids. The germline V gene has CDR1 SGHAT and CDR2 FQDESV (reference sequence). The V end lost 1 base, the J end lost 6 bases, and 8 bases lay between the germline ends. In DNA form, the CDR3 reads TGTGCCAGCAGCTTAGGCGGCTTGGATACGCAGTATTTT. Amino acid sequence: CASSLGGLDTQYF.

The CDR3 loop is CASSLDLTGTGELFF. CDR3 DNA: TGTGCCAGCAGCTTGGATCTTACGGGAACCGGGGAGCTGTTTTTT. This chain uses TRBV5-4 with TRBJ2-2; possibly TRBD2 for D (5 bases). Trimming shortened V by 0 bases and J by 5 bases, and 11 bases separated the two germline ends. CDR3 size: 15 residues. Germline V gene data show CDR1 as SGHNT and CDR2 as YYREEE (reference sequence).

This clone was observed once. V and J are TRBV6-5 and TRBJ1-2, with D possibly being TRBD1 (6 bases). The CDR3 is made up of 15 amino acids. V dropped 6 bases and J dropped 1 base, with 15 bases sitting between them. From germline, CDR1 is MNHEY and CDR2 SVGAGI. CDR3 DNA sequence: TGTGCCAGCAGATCCGGGGGAGGGGGTAACTATGGCTACACCTTC. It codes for CASRSGGGGNYGYTF.

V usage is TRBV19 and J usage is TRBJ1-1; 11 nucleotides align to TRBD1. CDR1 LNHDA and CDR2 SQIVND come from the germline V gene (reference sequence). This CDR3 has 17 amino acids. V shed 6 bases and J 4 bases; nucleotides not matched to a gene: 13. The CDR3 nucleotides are TGTGCCAGTAGCAGGAAGCCGGGACAGGGGGAGTCCACTGAAGCTTTCTTT. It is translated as CASSRKPGQGESTEAFF.